This T cell receptor (beta chain) was found in a study of blood T cell repertoires in COVID-19. About the study: Sites across the United States, Italy and Spain contributed samples from acute and convalescent COVID-19. Nucleic acid was either cDNA or gDNA, and it came from T cells, B-cell-depleted T cells, or PBMCs.

From germline, CDR1 is MNHEY and CDR2 SVGAGI. V shed 7 bases and J shed 4 bases, with 10 bases lying between them. The CDR3 covers 12 residues. In this sample, this clone turned up a few times. As originally analysed: Reference gene primer amplification gave nucleated cell count estimates. Clones were read by immunoSEQ multiplex PCR, and TCRdb kept only the in-frame ones, dropping some. V, J and clone size are those of that table, while D and trimming were read from the DNA. Of about 28,000 clones in the sample, about 85% were seen once. Input material: peripheral blood. V gene TRBV6-5 combines with J gene TRBJ1-1, with a weak D call TRBD1 (5 bases). This receptor was taken from a man aged 55 to 70 with active COVID-19. The DNA for the CDR3 is TGTGCCAGCACCCAGGGTTTCACTGAAGCTTTCTTT. Protein product: CASTQGFTEAFF.